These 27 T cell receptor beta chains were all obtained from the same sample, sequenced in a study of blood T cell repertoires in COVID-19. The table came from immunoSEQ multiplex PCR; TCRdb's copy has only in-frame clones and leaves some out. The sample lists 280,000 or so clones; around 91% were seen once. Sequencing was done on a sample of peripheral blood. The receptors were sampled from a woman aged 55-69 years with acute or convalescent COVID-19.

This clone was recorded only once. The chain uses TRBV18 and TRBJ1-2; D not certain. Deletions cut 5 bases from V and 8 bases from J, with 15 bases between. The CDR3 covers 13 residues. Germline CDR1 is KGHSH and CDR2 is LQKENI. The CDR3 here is CASSSGISDGYTF. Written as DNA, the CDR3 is TGTGCCAGCTCATCCGGGATCTCGGACGGCTACACCTTC.

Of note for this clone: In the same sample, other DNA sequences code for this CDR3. DNA of the CDR3: TGTGCCAGCAGAACTGGACAGTTCAATCAGCCCCAGCATTTT. This translates into CASRTGQFNQPQHF. V usage is TRBV28 and J usage is TRBJ1-5; D possibly corresponds to TRBD1 (6 bases). Germline lookup yields CDR1 MDHEN and CDR2 SYDVKM. The CDR3 has 14 residues. The ends were cut back, 6 bases at V and 3 bases at J, with 12 bases in the middle.

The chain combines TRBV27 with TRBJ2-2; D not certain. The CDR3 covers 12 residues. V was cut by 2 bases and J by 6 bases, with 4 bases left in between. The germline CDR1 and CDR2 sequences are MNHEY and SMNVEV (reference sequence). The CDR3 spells CASSLPAGELFF. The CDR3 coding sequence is TGTGCCAGCAGTTTACCGGCCGGGGAGCTGTTTTTT.

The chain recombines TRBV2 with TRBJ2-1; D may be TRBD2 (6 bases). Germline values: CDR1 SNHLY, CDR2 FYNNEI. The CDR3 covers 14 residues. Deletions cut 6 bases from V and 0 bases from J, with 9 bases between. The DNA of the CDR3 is TGTGCCAGCAGGGAGGGGAACTCCTACAATGAGCAGTTCTTC. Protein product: CASREGNSYNEQFF.

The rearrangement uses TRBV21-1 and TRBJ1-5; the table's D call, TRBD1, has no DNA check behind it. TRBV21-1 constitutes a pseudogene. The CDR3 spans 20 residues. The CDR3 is CASSARPDRDRFFSNQPQHF. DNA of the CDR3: TGTGCCAGCAGCGCGCGGCCCGACAGGGACCGCTTTTTTAGCAATCAGCCCCAGCATTTT.

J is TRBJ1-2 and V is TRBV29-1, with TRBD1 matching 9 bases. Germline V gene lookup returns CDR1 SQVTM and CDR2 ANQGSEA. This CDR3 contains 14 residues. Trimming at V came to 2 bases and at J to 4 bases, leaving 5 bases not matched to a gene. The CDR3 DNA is TGCAGCGTTGAATGGACAGGGGATAGCTATGGCTACACCTTC. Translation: CSVEWTGDSYGYTF.

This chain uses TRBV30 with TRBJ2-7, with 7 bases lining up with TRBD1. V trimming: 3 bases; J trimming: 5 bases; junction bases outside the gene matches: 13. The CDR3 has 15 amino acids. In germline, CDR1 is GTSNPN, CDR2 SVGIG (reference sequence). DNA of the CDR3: TGTGCCTGGAGCGGGACAGCTAGATTCCTTGACGAGCAGTACTTC. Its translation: CAWSGTARFLDEQYF.

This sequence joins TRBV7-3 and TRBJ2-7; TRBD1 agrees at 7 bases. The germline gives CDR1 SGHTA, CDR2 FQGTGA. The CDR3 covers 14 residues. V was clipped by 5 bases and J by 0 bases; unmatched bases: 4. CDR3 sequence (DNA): TGTGCCAGCAGCCCGAACAGGGGCTCCTACGAGCAGTACTTC. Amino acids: CASSPNRGSYEQYF.

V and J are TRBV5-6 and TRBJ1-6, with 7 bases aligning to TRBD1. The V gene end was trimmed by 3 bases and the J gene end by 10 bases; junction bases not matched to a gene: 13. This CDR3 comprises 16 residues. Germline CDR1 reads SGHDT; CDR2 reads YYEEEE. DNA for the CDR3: TGTGCCAGCAGCTCGGATATGGGCAGGGGGAAGTCACCCCTCCACTTT. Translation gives CASSSDMGRGKSPLHF.

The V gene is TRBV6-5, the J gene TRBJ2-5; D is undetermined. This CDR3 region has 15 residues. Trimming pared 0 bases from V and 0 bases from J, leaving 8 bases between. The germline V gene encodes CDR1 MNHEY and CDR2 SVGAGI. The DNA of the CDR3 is TGTGCCAGCAGTTACTCGGGCAGGTACCAAGAGACCCAGTACTTC. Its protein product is CASSYSGRYQETQYF.

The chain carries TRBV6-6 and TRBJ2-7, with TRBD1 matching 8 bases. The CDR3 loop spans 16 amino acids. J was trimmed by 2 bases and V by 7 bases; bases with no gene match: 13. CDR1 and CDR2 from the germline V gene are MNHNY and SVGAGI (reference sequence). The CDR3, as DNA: TGTGCCAGCACCCCAAGGACAGGGATATCCCCCTACGAGCAGTACTTC. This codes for CASTPRTGISPYEQYF.

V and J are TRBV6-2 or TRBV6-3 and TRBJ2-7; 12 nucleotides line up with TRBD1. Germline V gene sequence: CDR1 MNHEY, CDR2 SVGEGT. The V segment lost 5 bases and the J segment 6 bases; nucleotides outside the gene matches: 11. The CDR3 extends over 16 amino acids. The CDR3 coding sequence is TGTGCCAGCAGTGGGGGACAGGGGGCCAGTCTCGGCGAGCAGTACTTC. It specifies CASSGGQGASLGEQYF.

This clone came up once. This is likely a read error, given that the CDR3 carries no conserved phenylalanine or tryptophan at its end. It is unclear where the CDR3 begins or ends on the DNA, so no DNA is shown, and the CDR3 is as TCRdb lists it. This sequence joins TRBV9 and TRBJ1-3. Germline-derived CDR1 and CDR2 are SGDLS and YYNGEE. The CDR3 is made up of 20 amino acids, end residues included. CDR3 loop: CASSVEGDLSAGVDWGLYFV.

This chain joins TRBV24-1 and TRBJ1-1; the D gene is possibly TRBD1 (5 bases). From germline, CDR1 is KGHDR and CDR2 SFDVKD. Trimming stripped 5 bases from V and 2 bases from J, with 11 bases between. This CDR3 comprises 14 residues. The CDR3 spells CATSGGGGNTEAFF. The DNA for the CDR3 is TGTGCCACCAGTGGGGGGGGAGGTAACACTGAAGCTTTCTTT.

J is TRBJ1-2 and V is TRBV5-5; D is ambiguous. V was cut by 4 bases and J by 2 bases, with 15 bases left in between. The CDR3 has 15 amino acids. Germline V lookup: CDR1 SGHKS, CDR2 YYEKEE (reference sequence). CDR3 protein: CASSPEPGENYGYTF. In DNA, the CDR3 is TGTGCCAGCAGCCCCGAGCCCGGGGAAAACTATGGCTACACCTTC. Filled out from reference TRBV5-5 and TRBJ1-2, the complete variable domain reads DAGVTQSPTHLIKTRGQQVTLRCSPISGHKSVSWYQQVLGQGPQFIFQYYEKEERGRGNFPDRFSARQFPNYSSELNVNALLLGDSALYLCASSPEPGENYGYTFGSGTRLTVV.

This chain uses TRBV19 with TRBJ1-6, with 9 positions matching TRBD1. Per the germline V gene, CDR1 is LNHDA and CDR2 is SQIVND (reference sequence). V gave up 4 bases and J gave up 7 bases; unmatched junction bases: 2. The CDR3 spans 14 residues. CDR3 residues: CASSTDRGNSPLHF. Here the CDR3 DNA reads TGTGCCAGTAGTACGGACAGGGGAAATTCACCCCTCCACTTT.

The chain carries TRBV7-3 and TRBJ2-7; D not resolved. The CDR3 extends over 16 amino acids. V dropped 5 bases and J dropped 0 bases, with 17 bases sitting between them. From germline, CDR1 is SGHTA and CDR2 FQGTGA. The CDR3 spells CASSRPSLESSYEQYF. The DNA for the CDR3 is TGTGCCAGCAGCCGTCCGTCCCTTGAGAGCTCCTACGAGCAGTACTTC.

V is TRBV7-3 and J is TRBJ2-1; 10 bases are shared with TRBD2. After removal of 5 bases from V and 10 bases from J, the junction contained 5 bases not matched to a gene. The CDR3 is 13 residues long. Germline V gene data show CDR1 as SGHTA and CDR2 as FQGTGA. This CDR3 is CASSRGTSEEQFF. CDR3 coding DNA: TGTGCCAGCAGCAGGGGGACTAGCGAGGAGCAGTTCTTC. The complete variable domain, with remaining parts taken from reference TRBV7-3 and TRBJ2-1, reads GAGVSQTPSNKVTEKGKYVELRCDPISGHTALYWYRQSLGQGPEFLIYFQGTGAADDSGLPNDRFFAVRPEGSVSTLKIQRTERGDSAVYLCASSRGTSEEQFFGPGTRLTVL.

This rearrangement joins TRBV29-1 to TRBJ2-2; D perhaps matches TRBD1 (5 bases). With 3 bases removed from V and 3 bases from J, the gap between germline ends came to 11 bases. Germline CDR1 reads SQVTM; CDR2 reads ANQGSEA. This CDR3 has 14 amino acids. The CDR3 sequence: CSVDGATDTGELFF. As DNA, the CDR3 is TGCAGCGTTGATGGGGCTACGGACACCGGGGAGCTGTTTTTT.

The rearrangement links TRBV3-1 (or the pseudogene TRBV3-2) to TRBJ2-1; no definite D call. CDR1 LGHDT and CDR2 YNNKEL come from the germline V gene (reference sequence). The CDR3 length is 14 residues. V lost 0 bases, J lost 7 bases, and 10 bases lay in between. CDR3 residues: CASSQDASRNEQFF. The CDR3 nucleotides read TGTGCCAGCAGCCAAGATGCGAGCCGGAATGAGCAGTTCTTC.

The CDR3 here is CASSTGLAGGEQYF. CDR3 DNA: TGTGCCAGCAGCACGGGACTAGCGGGAGGGGAGCAGTACTTC. The rearrangement uses TRBV7-2 and TRBJ2-7; TRBD2 matches at 16 bases. Unmatched junction bases numbered 2, after V lost 5 bases and J lost 7 bases. Germline assignment: CDR1 SGHTA and CDR2 FQGNSA. The CDR3 runs to 14 residues. Full variable domain (rest looked up from reference TRBV7-2 and TRBJ2-7): GAGVSQSPSNKVTEKGKDVELRCDPISGHTALYWYRQSLGQGLEFLIYFQGNSAPDKSGLPSDRFSAERTGGSVSTLTIQRTQQEDSAVYLCASSTGLAGGEQYFGPGTRLTVT.

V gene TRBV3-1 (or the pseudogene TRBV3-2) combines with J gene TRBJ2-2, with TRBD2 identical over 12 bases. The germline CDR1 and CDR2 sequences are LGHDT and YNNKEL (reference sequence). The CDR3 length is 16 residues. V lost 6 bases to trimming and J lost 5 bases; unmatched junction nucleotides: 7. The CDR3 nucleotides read TGTGCCAGCAGGGAACTAGCGGGGGGATGGACCGGGGAGCTGTTTTTT. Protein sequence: CASRELAGGWTGELFF.

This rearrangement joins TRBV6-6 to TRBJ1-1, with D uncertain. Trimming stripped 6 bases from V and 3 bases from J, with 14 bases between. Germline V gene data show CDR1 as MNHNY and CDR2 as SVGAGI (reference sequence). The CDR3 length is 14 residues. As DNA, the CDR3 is TGTGCCAGCAGCCCTTCTACCCAAGACACTGAAGCTTTCTTT. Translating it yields CASSPSTQDTEAFF.

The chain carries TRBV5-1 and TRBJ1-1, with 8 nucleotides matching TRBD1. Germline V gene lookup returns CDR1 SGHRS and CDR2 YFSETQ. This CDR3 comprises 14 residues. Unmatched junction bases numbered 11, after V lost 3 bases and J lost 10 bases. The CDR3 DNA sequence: TGCGCCAGCAGCTCTGACAGGGGCCACGGGGGAGCTTTCTTT. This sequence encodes CASSSDRGHGGAFF.

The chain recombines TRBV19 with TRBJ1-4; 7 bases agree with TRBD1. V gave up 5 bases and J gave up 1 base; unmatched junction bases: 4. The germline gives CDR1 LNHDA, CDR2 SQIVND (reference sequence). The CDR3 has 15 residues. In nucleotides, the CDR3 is TGTGCCAGTAGTCCTGGGGACAGAACTAATGAAAAACTGTTTTTT. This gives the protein CASSPGDRTNEKLFF.

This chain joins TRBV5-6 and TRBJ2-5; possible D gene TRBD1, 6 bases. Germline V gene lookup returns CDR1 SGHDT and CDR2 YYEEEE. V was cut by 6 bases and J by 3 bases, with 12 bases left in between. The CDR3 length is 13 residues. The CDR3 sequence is CASTGTRKETQYF. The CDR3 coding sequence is TGTGCCAGCACCGGGACAAGAAAAGAGACCCAGTACTTC.

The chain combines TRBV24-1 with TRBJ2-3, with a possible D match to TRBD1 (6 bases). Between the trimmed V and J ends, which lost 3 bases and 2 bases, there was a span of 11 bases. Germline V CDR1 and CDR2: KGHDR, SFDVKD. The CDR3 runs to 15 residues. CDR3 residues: CATSDPGQYTDTQYF. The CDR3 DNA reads TGTGCCACCAGTGATCCGGGACAATACACAGATACGCAGTATTTT.